This T cell receptor (beta chain) stems from a study of blood T cell repertoires in COVID-19. The wider study: Researchers got acute and convalescent COVID-19 samples from the United States, Italy and Spain. PBMCs, B-cell-depleted T cells, or T cells were the source of the cDNA or gDNA that made up the material.

On this clone: At one of its ends the junction is not consistent with the germline gene, which may arise from a read error.

The authors' processing: Reference gene primer amplification gave nucleated cell count estimates. The repertoire was sequenced with immunoSEQ multiplex PCR; TCRdb's copy has only in-frame clones and lacks some. V and J calls and clone size are copied from that table; D and trimming were computed from the DNA. The table includes about 160,000 clones, approximately 90% detected once. Material for sequencing was peripheral blood. The receptor's source is a woman aged 55-69 years who had recovered from COVID-19.

The CDR3 region has the DNA TGTGCCAGTAGTATGCAAATTTCCGGGACAGTGAATTTC. Protein: CASSMQISGTVNF. V usage is TRBV19 and J usage is TRBJ2-7, with 7 bases fitting TRBD1. From germline, CDR1 is LNHDA and CDR2 SQIVND (reference sequence). CDR3 length equals 13 residues.